This entry concerns a single T cell receptor beta chain. These data come from a study of blood T cell repertoires in COVID-19. In the study overall: The cDNA or gDNA used as material had been derived from T cells, B-cell-depleted T cells, or PBMCs.

Study processing details: Using reference gene primer amplification, nucleated cell counts were estimated. Using immunoSEQ multiplex PCR, the repertoire was profiled, and TCRdb retains in-frame clones only, with some absent. V, J and clone size are those of that table, while D and trimming were read from the DNA. The repertoire holds a few hundred thousand clones, with approximately 90% as singletons. This CDR3 is 14 amino acids long. In germline, CDR1 is MNHEY, CDR2 SVGAGI. V was pared by 8 bases and J by 1 base, with 14 bases between. Individuals aged roughly 18 to 90 years were recruited from about two dozen US areas. Participant reports of clinical history set cohort assignment.

The TCR was taken from a human donor in a cohort exposed to, infected with or recovered from COVID-19 (not recorded which). The donor label of this sample is uncertain. The V gene is TRBV6-5, the J gene TRBJ1-1; D is unclear. Material: PBMCs or T cells enriched from blood (not recorded which). CDR3 DNA: TGTGCCAGCGTCTCAATCGTGAGGAACACTGAAGCTTTCTTT. Translation: CASVSIVRNTEAFF.